One sample yielded the 14 T cell receptor beta chains listed below, sequenced in a study of T cell changes during pregnancy in multiple sclerosis. This table comes from immunoSEQ multiplex PCR, and its TCRdb copy is limited to in-frame clones, with some not included. Here the sample spans around 110,000 clones, around 93% being singletons. This specimen consisted of peripheral blood, obtained after pregnancy. The source is a female donor with multiple sclerosis, enrolled in a pregnancy study.

The chain combines TRBV2 with TRBJ2-1; 11 nucleotides align to TRBD2. Germline V gives CDR1 SNHLY, CDR2 FYNNEI. V trimming: 7 bases; J trimming: 7 bases; junction bases outside the gene matches: 15. This CDR3 has 17 amino acids. The CDR3 loop is CASTGPLLAGDRNEQFF. The DNA of the CDR3 is TGTGCCAGCACCGGCCCCTTACTAGCGGGAGACCGGAATGAGCAGTTCTTC.

The rearrangement links TRBV18 to TRBJ1-5; D is unclear. The CDR3 is 15 amino acids. From germline, CDR1 is KGHSH and CDR2 LQKENI. V was pared by 0 bases and J by 2 bases, with 8 bases between. The CDR3 sequence: CASSPPGGGNQPQHF. The CDR3 DNA sequence: TGTGCCAGCTCACCACCAGGCGGGGGCAATCAGCCCCAGCATTTT.

The V gene is TRBV6-5, the J gene TRBJ1-1; D not certain. Germline V gives CDR1 MNHEY, CDR2 SVGAGI. Trimming left V 4 bases short and J 0 bases short, with 9 bases between. The CDR3 is made up of 14 amino acids. CDR3 DNA: TGTGCCAGCAGTTTCGGTGGTGTGAACACTGAAGCTTTCTTT. It codes for CASSFGGVNTEAFF.

The chain uses TRBV4-2 and TRBJ1-1; no definite D call. This CDR3 comprises 14 residues. From germline, CDR1 is LGHNA and CDR2 YNFKEQ. V lost 0 bases, J lost 7 bases, and 12 bases lay in between. CDR3 sequence: CASSQDGRRVEAFF. CDR3 coding DNA: TGTGCCAGCAGCCAAGATGGGAGGAGGGTTGAAGCTTTCTTT.

The chain employs TRBV5-6 and TRBJ1-5; TRBD1 agrees at 8 bases. The length of the CDR3 is 19 residues. Germline V gene sequence: CDR1 SGHDT, CDR2 YYEEEE. Trimming took 0 bases from V and 2 from J; bases not matched to a gene: 13. CDR3 nucleotide sequence: TGTGCCAGCAGCTTGGGCAGGGGGCTTAATTTTATTGGCAATCAGCCCCAGCATTTT. Translating it yields CASSLGRGLNFIGNQPQHF.

This clone was recorded once. V and J are TRBV7-3 and TRBJ2-1, with D possibly TRBD2 on 6 matching bases. V lost 5 bases, J lost 2 bases, and 16 bases lay in between. The CDR3 covers 16 residues. The germline V gene has CDR1 SGHTA and CDR2 FQGTGA. Here the CDR3 reads CASSLKEGRPYNEQFF. The DNA of the CDR3 is TGTGCCAGCAGCCTTAAGGAGGGCCGTCCCTACAATGAGCAGTTCTTC.

Only one count was recorded for this clone. The J gene is TRBJ1-1, the V gene TRBV5-1; D gene unclear. The CDR3 has 13 amino acids. Trimming stripped 6 bases from V and 0 bases from J, with 9 bases between. The germline V gene has CDR1 SGHRS and CDR2 YFSETQ. CDR3 amino acids: CASKATLNTEAFF. In DNA, the CDR3 is TGCGCCAGCAAAGCGACCCTGAACACTGAAGCTTTCTTT.

The CDR3 loop reads CASSVDPGGRYEQYF. The CDR3, as DNA: TGTGCCAGCAGCGTAGACCCGGGGGGGCGGTACGAGCAGTACTTC. V usage is TRBV9 and J usage is TRBJ2-7, with 8 bases matching TRBD2. This CDR3 region has 15 residues. V lost 0 bases and J lost 4; bases outside the gene matches: 6. Per the germline V gene, CDR1 is SGDLS and CDR2 is YYNGEE.

This clone was observed a few times. The V call is TRBV5-5, the J call TRBJ1-1; 9 bases match TRBD1. The CDR3 has 14 amino acids. Germline CDR1 reads SGHKS; CDR2 reads YYEKEE (reference sequence). The junction had 4 bases not matched to a gene; V was cut back by 4 bases and J by 3 bases. CDR3 DNA sequence: TGTGCCAGCAGCACCCGGGACAGGGACACTGAAGCTTTCTTT. Amino acid sequence: CASSTRDRDTEAFF.

The chain is built from TRBV28 and TRBJ1-4; tentative D call: TRBD1 (6 bases). Germline CDR1 and CDR2: MDHEN and SYDVKM. V was clipped by 6 bases and J by 0 bases, with 8 bases between them. The CDR3 covers 14 residues. The CDR3 nucleotides are TGTGCCAGCAGGGGGGGGCCAACTAATGAAAAACTGTTTTTT. Protein product: CASRGGPTNEKLFF.

The chain links TRBV30 to TRBJ1-1; D is ambiguous. The V gene's germline CDR1 is GTSNPN and CDR2 SVGIG (reference sequence). This CDR3 contains 13 residues. Trimming pared 1 base from V and 2 bases from J, leaving 8 bases between. CDR3 protein: CAWSGHLNTEAFF. CDR3 DNA: TGTGCCTGGAGTGGACACCTAAACACTGAAGCTTTCTTT. Full variable domain (rest looked up from reference TRBV30 and TRBJ1-1): SQTIHQWPATLVQPVGSPLSLECTVEGTSNPNLYWYRQAAGRGLQLLFYSVGIGQISSEVPQNLSASRPQDRQFILSSKKLLLSDSGFYLCAWSGHLNTEAFFGQGTRLTVV.

This chain connects TRBV18 to TRBJ1-2; TRBD1 matches at 7 bases. The V and J ends lost 5 bases and 0 bases, in that order; junction bases with no gene match: 6. CDR1 is KGHSH, CDR2 LQKENI, per germline. The CDR3 contains 15 residues. The DNA for the CDR3 is TGTGCCAGCTCAAGCACAGGGGTCCCTAACTATGGCTACACCTTC. This encodes CASSSTGVPNYGYTF.

This rearrangement joins TRBV7-3 to TRBJ2-1, with D maybe TRBD1 (5 bases). The germline gives CDR1 SGHTA, CDR2 FQGTGA. The CDR3 spans 15 residues. Between the trimmed V and J ends, which lost 3 bases and 0 bases, there was a span of 9 bases. CDR3 protein: CASSFRVGSYNEQFF. CDR3 DNA sequence: TGTGCCAGCAGCTTCAGGGTGGGCTCCTACAATGAGCAGTTCTTC.

The chain combines TRBV28 with TRBJ1-5; D might be TRBD1 (6 bases). CDR1 and CDR2 from the germline V gene are MDHEN and SYDVKM. V was clipped by 2 bases and J by 5 bases, with 16 bases between them. CDR3 length: 16 amino acids. In DNA, the CDR3 is TGTGCCAGCAGTTTAGGGGACAAATCGCGGGATCAGCCCCAGCATTTT. Protein sequence: CASSLGDKSRDQPQHF.